This T cell receptor beta chain stems from a study of Ad26.COV2.S vaccination and SARS-CoV-2 variants. At the level of the study: By the intramuscular route, Ad26.COV2.S was given once, or twice 56 days apart. Whole-study results and caveats: Individuals receiving vaccine had higher spike-specific TCR breadth than placebo recipients did. Considerable breadth of spike-specific CD8+ and CD4+ T cell responses has reportedly been documented following vaccination.

Profiled with immunoSEQ multiplex PCR; TCRdb holds only in-frame clones, not every one. Counted here are roughly 400,000 clones, around 90% occurring once; the ten biggest clones make up around 4.5%. The ends lost 5 bases at V and 4 bases at J; junction bases unmatched: 5. This CDR3 comprises 14 residues. Per the germline V gene, CDR1 is MNHEY and CDR2 is SMNVEV (reference sequence). Concerning this clone itself: Its specificity is not known.

Treatment of the sample: around 19 received Ad26.COV2.S at low or high dose, single or two shots; about 5 received placebo; per-sample allocation not given. The samples were gathered on day 63 after the first injection of vaccine or placebo. A Boston adult aged 18-55 years was the donor. The genes are TRBV27 and TRBJ2-7; 10 positions match TRBD2. The clonotype was recovered from a person aged 18-65 years who received the Ad26.COV2.S COVID-19 vaccine or a placebo. The specimen comprised peripheral blood, sampled in a trial of Ad26.COV2.S vaccine versus placebo. The CDR3 sequence is CASSTGLAAYEQYF. In nucleotides, the CDR3 is TGTGCCAGCAGTACAGGACTAGCGGCGTACGAGCAGTACTTC.